This is a list of T cell receptor beta chains from one sample in a study of T cells in tuberculosis. Profiling relied on immunoSEQ multiplex PCR, and the TCRdb table lists in-frame clones only, not all of them. The table lists some 90,000 clones, approximately 90% of them singletons. The specimen was CD1b-GMM tetramer-negative cells sorted from PBMCs. The origin of the receptors is an adult woman with latent tuberculosis. The CDR3 runs from the conserved cysteine through the conserved F or W. Fields, in order: D gene, V gene, clone size, J gene, CDR3 DNA, CDR3 protein. D genes are given only for firm matches. Size values are once, few and many counts, or a class for expanded clones, and some rows have none.

>NA|TRBV10-2|few|TRBJ2-3
TGCGCCAGCAGTGTTGGGGGGGCCCCCACAGATACGCAGTATTTT
CASSVGGAPTDTQYF
>TRBD2|TRBV10-3|NA|TRBJ2-1
TGTGCCATCAGCATAGCGGGGGGTCTCGATGAGCAGTTCTTC
CAISIAGGLDEQFF
>NA|TRBV12-5|once|TRBJ1-5
TGTGCTAGTGGTGTTAACAGGGAAATTGGCAATCAGCCCCAGCATTTT
CASGVNREIGNQPQHF
>TRBD2|TRBV11-2|NA|TRBJ2-5
TGTGCCAGCAGCTCCGGGACTAGCGTGCGAGAGACCCAGTACTTC
CASSSGTSVRETQYF
>NA|TRBV4-3|NA|TRBJ1-4
TGCGCCAGCAGCCAATTGCTGGGGAGAGGGAATGAAAAACTGTTTTTT
CASSQLLGRGNEKLFF
>NA|TRBV7-9|few|TRBJ2-7
TGTGCCAGCAGCCCCACGGTCTACGAGCAGTACTTC
CASSPTVYEQYF
>NA|TRBV5-1|once|TRBJ1-1
TGCGCCAGCAGCTTGGCCCCGGAGTTGAACACTGAAGCTTTCTTT
CASSLAPELNTEAFF
>TRBD2|TRBV13|once|TRBJ2-4
TGTGCCAGCAGTTATCTAGCGGGGGGAAGAAACATTCAGTACTTC
CASSYLAGGRNIQYF
>TRBD2|TRBV6-6|NA|TRBJ2-1
TGTGCCAGCAGTTATATAGCGGGGGGGAACAATGAGCAGTTCTTC
CASSYIAGGNNEQFF
>TRBD1|TRBV4-1|NA|TRBJ1-2
TGCGCCAGCAGCCGGACAGGGGACTATGGCTACACCTTC
CASSRTGDYGYTF
>NA|TRBV7-8|NA|TRBJ1-6
TGTGCCAGCAGGCGGGGGAGGAATTCACCCCTCCACTTT
CASRRGRNSPLHF
>NA|TRBV10-3|NA|TRBJ1-1
TGTGCCATCAGTTGGTTCAAGTTGGGACACCCGAACACTGAAGCTTTCTTT
CAISWFKLGHPNTEAFF
>NA|TRBV5-1|NA|TRBJ1-1
TGCGCCAGCAGCTTGGCAGGGGAGATAACTGAAGCTTTCTTT
CASSLAGEITEAFF
>TRBD1|TRBV6-6|NA|TRBJ2-3
TGTGCCAGCACCGACAGGGTGTCCCTAACAGATACGCAGTATTTT
CASTDRVSLTDTQYF
>TRBD2|TRBV9|NA|TRBJ2-5
TGTGCCAGCAGCACCGGTAGCGGGGGCCCGAGGGAGACCCAGTACTTC
CASSTGSGGPRETQYF
>TRBD1|TRBV29-1|NA|TRBJ2-5
TGCAGCGTGGACAGGGGGTCTGGGGAGACCCAGTACTTC
CSVDRGSGETQYF
>NA|TRBV23-1|NA|TRBJ2-5
TGCGCCAGCAGTCACTCCCAAGAGACCCAGTACTTC
CASSHSQETQYF
>TRBD2|TRBV10-3|NA|TRBJ2-3
TGTGCCATCAGCGAGCGGGAAGGCACAGATACGCAGTATTTT
CAISEREGTDTQYF
>TRBD1|TRBV27|NA|TRBJ1-1
TGTGCCAGCAGTCACAGGGGGACCACTGAAGCTTTCTTT
CASSHRGTTEAFF
>NA|TRBV5-1|NA|TRBJ1-1
TGCGCCAGCAGCTTGGACGTTGGCACCATGAACACTGAAGCTTTCTTT
CASSLDVGTMNTEAFF
>TRBD1|TRBV5-6|once|TRBJ1-4
TGTGCCCCGGACGGGGACAGGATTGAAAAACTGTTTTTT
CAPDGDRIEKLFF
>NA|TRBV19|NA|TRBJ1-6
TGTGCCAGTAATGCCCCAATGACAAGGGGTTATTCACCCCTCCACTTT
CASNAPMTRGYSPLHF
>TRBD1|TRBV5-5|NA|TRBJ1-3
TGTGCCAGCAGCTTTACACAGGGGGTCGGAAACACCATATATTTT
CASSFTQGVGNTIYF
>NA|TRBV28|NA|TRBJ2-3
TGTGCCAGCAGTTTTATCGGTCCCGACACAGATACGCAGTATTTT
CASSFIGPDTDTQYF
>NA|TRBV28|NA|TRBJ2-1
TGTGCCAGCAGAGACTTCCCGGGGACATTGAATGAGCAGTTCTTC
CASRDFPGTLNEQFF
>NA|TRBV27|NA|TRBJ1-6
TGTGCCAGCAGGGGGGAGGCCGGGGCGTCTTTTTCGGCCCTCCACTTT
CASRGEAGASFSALHF
>NA|TRBV29-1|NA|TRBJ1-1
TGCAGCGTTGAACGGGGGGGCGTGAATCCTGAAGCTTTCTTT
CSVERGGVNPEAFF
>NA|TRBV4-3|NA|TRBJ2-3
TGCGCCAGCAGCCAAGGGAGAGGTAGAGGCACAGATACGCAGTATTTT
CASSQGRGRGTDTQYF
>TRBD1|TRBV5-1|once|TRBJ1-2
TGCGCCAGCAGCCGGGCCGCAGGGGGCGGTGGCTACACCTTC
CASSRAAGGGGYTF
>TRBD2|TRBV30|NA|TRBJ2-7
TGTGCCTACATGCGGGGGGCGAACCCCCCTTACGAGCAGTACTTC
CAYMRGANPPYEQYF
>NA|TRBV30|once|TRBJ2-7
TGTGCCTGGAGTGTTCTCAGGGTTTTGAGCTACGAGCAGTACTTC
CAWSVLRVLSYEQYF
>TRBD2|TRBV27|NA|TRBJ2-3
TGTGCCAGCAGTCCTCGACTAGCGGGGGGGACAGATACGCAGTATTTT
CASSPRLAGGTDTQYF
>TRBD1|TRBV5-1|few|TRBJ1-1
TGCGCCAGCAGCTTGGGGGACAGGAGGAACACTGAAGCTTTCTTT
CASSLGDRRNTEAFF
>NA|TRBV27|once|TRBJ1-1
TGTGCCAGCAGGGAGACGGGACTCCCGAACACTGAAGCTTTCTTT
CASRETGLPNTEAFF
>NA|TRBV6-1|NA|TRBJ2-7
TGTGCCAGCAGTGTACAGGGATGGTACGAGCAGTACTTC
CASSVQGWYEQYF